The clone carrying this T cell receptor beta chain was recorded a few times. This entry comes from a study of T cells after yellow fever vaccination. Study-wide points: Post-booster reappearance was seen for most primary-vaccination clones (96% CD4, 88% CD8).

TCR cDNA was made by 5'RACE template switching, adding a universal primer site and UMIs. One entry per CDR3 protein results from TCRdb running MiXCR on the 5' RACE reads. The sample consists of about 26,000 distinct CDR3 sequences, 4.5% of them appearing once. This CDR3 region has 12 residues. V lost 2 bases and J 6 bases, leaving 5 bases between the germline ends. The germline CDR1 and CDR2 sequences are MNHNY and SVGAGI (reference sequence). The clonotype was recovered from a man younger than 30 who received the YFV17D yellow fever vaccine. This chain links TRBV6-6 with TRBJ1-5, with D uncertain. The sample was PBMCs, either bulk or a sorted T-cell subset (CD4+, CD8+, memory, or dextramer-sorted; not recorded which), taken on the day of the yellow fever booster vaccination. The CDR3 spells CASSYDGQPQHF. CDR3 DNA: TGTGCCAGCAGTTACGATGGTCAGCCCCAGCATTTT.